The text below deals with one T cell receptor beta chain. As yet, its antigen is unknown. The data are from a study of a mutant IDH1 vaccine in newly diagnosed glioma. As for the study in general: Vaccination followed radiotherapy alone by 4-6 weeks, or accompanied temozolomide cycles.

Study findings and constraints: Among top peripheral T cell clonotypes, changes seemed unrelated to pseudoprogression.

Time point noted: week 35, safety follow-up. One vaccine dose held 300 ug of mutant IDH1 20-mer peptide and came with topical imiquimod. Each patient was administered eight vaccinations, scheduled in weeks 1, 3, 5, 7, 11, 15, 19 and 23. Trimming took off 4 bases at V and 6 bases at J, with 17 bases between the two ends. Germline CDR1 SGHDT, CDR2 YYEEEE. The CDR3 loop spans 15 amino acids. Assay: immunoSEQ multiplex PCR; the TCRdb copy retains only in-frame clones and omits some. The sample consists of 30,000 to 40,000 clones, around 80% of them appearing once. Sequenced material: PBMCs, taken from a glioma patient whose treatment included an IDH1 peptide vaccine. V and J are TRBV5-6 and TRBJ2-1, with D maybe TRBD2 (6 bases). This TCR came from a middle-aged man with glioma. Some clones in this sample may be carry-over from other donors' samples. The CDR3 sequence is CASSPGPSSANEQFF. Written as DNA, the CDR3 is TGTGCCAGCAGCCCCGGCCCCTCTAGCGCCAATGAGCAGTTCTTC.